The rows below give T cell receptor beta chains drawn from one sample of a study of cytomegalovirus exposure and HLA in healthy donors. The method was immunoSEQ multiplex PCR; TCRdb's version includes in-frame clones alone and lacks a portion of them. The sample lists about 110,000 clones, 83% seen once, with 6.1% in the top ten. The sequenced sample consisted of PBMCs. These TCRs come from a man aged 18 to 30 in good health and CMV-seronegative. Both conserved end residues are part of each CDR3. The D gene is left open where the match is weak. Expanded clones get a size class; other rows say once, few or many, or leave the size out.

D gene | J gene | V gene | clone size | CDR3 protein | CDR3 DNA
. | TRBJ1-1 | TRBV19 | . | CASSKTHQDFGAFF | TGTGCCAGTAGTAAAACCCATCAGGACTTTGGAGCTTTCTTT
. | TRBJ1-6 | TRBV5-1 | . | CASRDSGDSPLHF | TGCGCCAGCAGGGACAGTGGGGATTCACCCCTCCACTTT
. | TRBJ1-3 | TRBV19 | . | CASTPDSSSGNTIYF | TGTGCCAGTACCCCAGACTCTAGCTCTGGAAACACCATATATTTT
TRBD1 | TRBJ1-5 | TRBV4-1 | . | CASSQGRQGDPKIKPQHF | TGCGCCAGCAGCCAAGGACGACAGGGAGACCCGAAAATAAAGCCCCAGCATTTT
TRBD2 | TRBJ2-7 | TRBV11-2 | . | CASSPRVARGGYEQYF | TGTGCCAGCAGCCCCCGAGTGGCCCGGGGGGGCTACGAGCAGTACTTC
. | TRBJ1-3 | TRBV19 | . | CASSTTRSGNTIYF | TGTGCCAGTAGTACAACACGCTCTGGAAACACCATATATTTT
TRBD1 | TRBJ2-7 | TRBV9 | . | CASSVTGQGSYEQYF | TGTGCCAGCAGCGTAACGGGACAGGGGTCCTACGAGCAGTACTTC
. | TRBJ1-2 | TRBV11-2 | once | CASSLETSGSYTF | TGTGCCAGCAGCTTAGAGACATCCGGGAGCTACACCTTC
TRBD1 | TRBJ2-5 | TRBV7-9 | . | CASSLQGVGKETQYF | TGTGCCAGCAGCCTTCAGGGGGTTGGGAAAGAGACCCAGTACTTC
TRBD2 | TRBJ2-7 | TRBV10-3 | . | CAISEGTSGNYEQYF | TGTGCCATCAGTGAAGGGACTAGCGGGAACTACGAGCAGTACTTC
TRBD1 | TRBJ1-1 | TRBV4-3 | . | CASTRPGGEGTEAFF | TGCGCCAGCACCCGACCAGGGGGCGAGGGAACTGAAGCTTTCTTT
TRBD2 | TRBJ2-3 | TRBV4-2 | few | CASSREGPSGTGNTQYF | TGTGCCAGCAGCCGGGAAGGTCCTAGCGGGACTGGCAATACGCAGTATTTT
. | TRBJ2-7 | TRBV6-5 | . | CASSLGGNEQYF | TGTGCCAGCAGCCTGGGAGGAAACGAGCAGTACTTC
. | TRBJ1-1 | TRBV10-3 | . | CAIISRQNTEAFF | TGTGCCATCATCTCCAGGCAGAACACTGAAGCTTTCTTT
. | TRBJ1-1 | TRBV4-2 | . | CASSQPGPSGGTEAFF | TGTGCCAGCAGCCAGCCCGGCCCCAGCGGGGGCACTGAAGCTTTCTTT
TRBD2 | TRBJ2-2 | TRBV18 | . | CASSPSGRTNTGELFF | TGTGCCAGCTCACCGAGCGGGAGGACGAACACCGGGGAGCTGTTTTTT
TRBD1 | TRBJ1-5 | TRBV28 | . | CASRTTGRNQPQHF | TGTGCCAGCAGGACGACAGGGAGGAATCAGCCCCAGCATTTT
TRBD2 | TRBJ2-3 | TRBV19 | . | CASSPGTSGSTSTDTQYF | TGTGCCAGTAGCCCCGGGACTAGCGGAAGCACTAGCACAGATACGCAGTATTTT
TRBD2 | TRBJ2-1 | TRBV7-6 | . | CASSFRGGRVPTASSYNEQFF | TGTGCCAGCAGCTTTCGTGGCGGGAGGGTTCCAACTGCTAGCTCCTACAATGAGCAGTTCTTC